The 2 T cell receptor beta chains presented below share a single source sample, sequenced in a study of control samples from healthy donors and cancer patients (dated by TCRdb to the early 2020s). The library was prepared using the immunoSEQ multiplex PCR assay. In TCRdb, the immuneACCESS table is reduced to in-frame sequences with V and J assigned. These tables do not hold every clone; where another copy was compared, an unresolved V gene accounts for under half, and the others remain unexplained. The table for this sample lists 130,000 to 150,000 clones; 93% of them were counted only once. The ten largest account for more than 5% of the sample. The sequencing input was blood. These receptors were obtained from a man between 18 and 29 years old in good health.

V usage is TRBV5-1 and J usage is TRBJ1-5; the D gene is possibly TRBD1 (5 bases). From germline, CDR1 is SGHRS and CDR2 YFSETQ. There are 16 residues in the CDR3. Trimming removed 0 bases at V and 1 base at J, with 11 bases between. CDR3 sequence reads: CASSLDGGFSNQPQHF. DNA of the CDR3: TGCGCCAGCAGCTTGGATGGGGGTTTCAGCAATCAGCCCCAGCATTTT.

This chain links TRBV5-1 with TRBJ2-3; D perhaps matches TRBD1 (6 bases). The V end was cut by 4 bases, the J end by 3 bases, with 12 bases between. Germline values: CDR1 SGHRS, CDR2 YFSETQ. The CDR3 consists of 14 residues. The CDR3 DNA follows: TGCGCCAGCAGCATGGACAGATTTACAGATACGCAGTATTTT. This encodes CASSMDRFTDTQYF. Based on the CDR3 plus reference TRBV5-1 and TRBJ2-3, the full variable domain is KAGVTQTPRYLIKTRGQQVTLSCSPISGHRSVSWYQQTPGQGLQFLFEYFSETQRNKGNFPGRFSGRQFSNSRSEMNVSTLELGDSALYLCASSMDRFTDTQYFGPGTRLTVL.